This T cell receptor beta chain was identified during a study of blood T cell repertoires in COVID-19 (TCRdb year 2020). Regarding the research as a whole: The collaborator samples originated in the United States, Italy and Spain and spanned the acute and convalescent phases of COVID-19. The material from the prospective study consisted of cDNA or gDNA derived from T cells, B-cell-depleted T cells, or PBMCs. The dataset comprised deeply sampled blood TCRbeta repertoires from subjects exposed to, actively infected with, or recovered from COVID-19. A freely available public database, intended as a resource for researchers studying the immune response to SARS-CoV-2, is where the repertoires were released. The samples were drawn from the first 160 participants of the ongoing ImmuneRACE study and from 1,254 subjects provided by 6 global collaborators. A de-identified subject ID, COVID-19 status, age in years and sex were almost always included in the sample metadata. HLA class I and class II types, where available, came from metadata supplied by the sample provider rather than from assay-based typing. Overall study results and their limits: The amount of clinical and demographic metadata varied by source and participant and was provided uncurated.

The immunoSEQ Assay, a bias-controlled multiplex PCR, was used to amplify TCRbeta CDR3 regions from genomic DNA. As for how the authors treated the data: Within the assay, amplification of reference gene primers was used to estimate how many nucleated cells each sample contained. To quantify the absolute abundance of each unique TCRbeta CDR3 rearrangement, sequence reads were collapsed and filtered. For each sample, productive Simpson clonality was calculated as the square root of Simpson's diversity index across productive rearrangements. TCRdb took over this immuneACCESS table, retaining in-frame rearrangements with V and J assigned. Such tables are incomplete; in checked studies, under half of the missing clones stem from an unresolved V gene, and the remainder is unexplained. V and J calls and clone size come straight from that table; D and trimming were deduced from the DNA. This sample is represented by about 59,000 clones; roughly 70% of them were singletons. The leading ten clones occupy around 14% of the sample.

Each collaborating institution followed its own protocols to collect whole blood in K2EDTA tubes. Collaborator samples were shipped for TCRbeta analysis as frozen whole blood, isolated PBMCs, or DNA extracted from either sample type. The CDR3 holds 16 amino acids from the cysteine to the phenylalanine. Only the CDR3 region is kept as DNA, spanning 48 bases read in frame from base 1. V was cut back by 4 bases and J by 7 bases, leaving a gap of 17 bases between them. Reading the germline V gene gives CDR1 SGHVS and CDR2 FQNEAQ. This clone occurred a few times. Its antigen is currently not known. No base-level quality is on record; no much larger clone is a single base apart.

Sequenced input: peripheral blood. The clonotype was recovered from a woman in her 70s with acute or convalescent COVID-19. The sequence links TRBV7-8 to TRBJ2-6; the D region possibly corresponds to TRBD1 (6 bases align). The CDR3 protein: CASSSRQASSANVLTF. The DNA reads as follows: TGTGCCAGCAGCTCGAGACAGGCTAGTTCAGCCAACGTCCTGACTTTC.